This TCR beta chain was documented in a study of Ad26.COV2.S vaccination and SARS-CoV-2 variants. Study-wide findings and caveats: People who got the vaccine or the placebo had similar non-spike TCR breadth. Vaccine recipients had higher spike-specific TCR breadth than placebo recipients.

The data were produced by immunoSEQ multiplex PCR, yet TCRdb's version contains in-frame clones alone and is incomplete. The profile shows 200,000 to 300,000 clones, around nine tenths of them singletons. Remarks on this clone: Its antigen is not identified.

The germline V gene has CDR1 ENHRY and CDR2 SYGVKD. The V gene end was trimmed by 3 bases and the J gene end by 3 bases; junction bases not matched to a gene: 5. The CDR3 is 14 residues long. Regarding treatment: around 19 received Ad26.COV2.S at low or high dose, single or two shots; a few received placebo; per-sample allocation not given. It was on day 63 after the first vaccine or placebo injection that samples were taken. A Boston donor was an adult aged 18-55 years. An Ad26 vector expressing Wuhan-strain SARS-CoV-2 spike served as the vaccine. The sequences come from peripheral blood, collected in a trial of Ad26.COV2.S vaccine versus placebo. This receptor was identified in a person aged 18 to 65 who received the Ad26.COV2.S COVID-19 vaccine or a placebo. This sequence joins TRBV10-3 and TRBJ2-7; 7 bases are shared with TRBD2. The CDR3 DNA reads as TGTGCCATCAGTGACAGTGGCGGGGGCTACGAGCAGTACTTC. This encodes CAISDSGGGYEQYF.